This T cell receptor beta chain originates from a study of CD8+ T cells in alopecia areata. In regard to this clone: No antigen is known for it.

In each case, RNA was isolated and then reverse transcribed into cDNA as the sequencing template. Clones were sequenced by immunoSEQ multiplex PCR, and TCRdb holds only the in-frame ones, with some missing. The sample lists about 250,000 clones, 65% to 70% seen once, with more than 0.95% in the top ten. Per germline, CDR1 MGHDK and CDR2 SYGVNS. CDR3 length equals 17 residues. V trimming: 1 base; J trimming: 2 bases; junction bases outside the gene matches: 8. As part of sample collection, lesional scalp punch biopsies and peripheral blood were taken from alopecia areata patients. General study results and limits: Clonality in lesional scalp, especially alopecia totalis/universalis, exceeded that of normal scalp. Between patients, shared TCR sequences were less clear than in mice. This was possibly due in part to HLA diversity in the patient population.

The material was CD4+ T cells sorted from blood, obtained at week 0. This receptor was identified in a human donor with alopecia areata. V gene TRBV25-1 combines with J gene TRBJ2-3; TRBD1 matches 8 bases. CDR3 nucleotides: TGTGCCAGCAGTGAATTCCGCGGACAGGGATACACAGATACGCAGTATTTT. It specifies CASSEFRGQGYTDTQYF.